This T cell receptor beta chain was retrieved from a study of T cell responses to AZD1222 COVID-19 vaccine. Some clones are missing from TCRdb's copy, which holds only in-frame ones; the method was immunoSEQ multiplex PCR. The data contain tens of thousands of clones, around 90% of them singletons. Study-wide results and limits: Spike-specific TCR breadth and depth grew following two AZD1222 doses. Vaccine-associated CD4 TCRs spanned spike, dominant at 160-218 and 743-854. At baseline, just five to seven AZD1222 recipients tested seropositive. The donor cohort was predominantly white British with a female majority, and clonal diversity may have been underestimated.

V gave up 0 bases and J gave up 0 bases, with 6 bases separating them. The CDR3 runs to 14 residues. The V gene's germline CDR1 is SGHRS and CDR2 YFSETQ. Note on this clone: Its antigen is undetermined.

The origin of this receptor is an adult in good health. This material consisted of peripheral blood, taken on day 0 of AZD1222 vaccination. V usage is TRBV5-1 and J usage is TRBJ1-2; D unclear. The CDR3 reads CASSLGHPNYGYTF. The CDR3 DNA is TGCGCCAGCAGCTTGGGACATCCTAACTATGGCTACACCTTC.